The sequence of this T cell receptor beta chain was determined in a study of blood T cell repertoires in COVID-19. Sequencing used immunoSEQ multiplex PCR; TCRdb keeps in-frame clones, though not all of them. This table holds around 200,000 clones, 75% to 90% found once. Seattle-derived patients entered the study during active infection and were followed longitudinally. This CDR3 contains 16 residues. Germline values: CDR1 LNHDA, CDR2 SQIVND (reference sequence). The germline V and J ends were trimmed by 5 bases and 3 bases, with 17 bases remaining between them. The rearrangement joins TRBV19 to TRBJ2-1; perhaps TRBD2 as D (7 bases). The material sequenced was peripheral blood. This sequence was found in a woman between 35 and 50 years old with COVID-19, enrolled during active disease. CDR3 sequence (DNA): TGTGCCAGTAGTGCCGGCACGGGGGGCCACTACAATGAGCAGTTCTTC. Protein product: CASSAGTGGHYNEQFF.